The 30 T cell receptor beta chains below come from one sample, sequenced in a study of blood T cells in healthy people across ages. The use of a sample-barcoded 5' primer and a J-beta primer mix characterized a second PCR of about 7 to 12 cycles. TCRdb redid the calling of the 5' RACE reads with MiXCR, one entry per CDR3 protein. The sample lists some 760,000 distinct CDR3 sequences, 25% occurring once. The sample was also reused in another study, on T cells of mothers and their children.

The source material was blood. These receptor sequences come from a boy under 18 in good health.

The chain uses TRBV7-9 and TRBJ2-2; D is uncertain. V dropped 0 bases and J dropped 5 bases, with 16 bases sitting between them. Germline-derived CDR1 and CDR2 are SEHNR and FQNEAQ (reference sequence). The CDR3 sequence is 17 residues long. DNA for the CDR3: TGTGCCAGCAGCTTAGCACCCGGGCCCAAAGGGACCGGGGAGCTGTTTTTT. Residues: CASSLAPGPKGTGELFF.

This chain connects TRBV29-1 to TRBJ1-1, with D tentatively TRBD1 (6 bases). V lost 2 bases and J lost 3, with 13 bases in between. Germline-derived CDR1 and CDR2 are SQVTM and ANQGSEA. CDR3 length equals 14 residues. CDR3 sequence reads: CSVERGGKDTEAFF. DNA of the CDR3: TGCAGCGTTGAACGGGGGGGCAAGGACACTGAAGCTTTCTTT.

This clonotype was seen only a few times. The chain employs TRBV6-6 and TRBJ2-5; D not certain. The end of the DNA is better explained by TRBJ2-1, so the J call may be wrong. Germline CDR1 reads MNHNY; CDR2 reads SVGAGI (reference sequence). The CDR3 is 15 amino acids. CDR3 bases: TGTGCCAGCAGTTATCCGGCAGGCGTTCTGGATGAGCAGTTCTTC. Its protein product is CASSYPAGVLDEQFF.

This rearrangement joins TRBV29-1 to TRBJ2-3; D remains ambiguous. V lost 0 bases, J lost 1 base, and 5 bases lay in between. CDR1 SQVTM and CDR2 ANQGSEA come from the germline V gene. The CDR3 is made up of 13 amino acids. The CDR3 DNA reads as TGCAGCGTTGAAGAAGAGGGCACAGATACGCAGTATTTT. It codes for CSVEEEGTDTQYF.

This clonotype was found a few times. The rearrangement uses TRBV5-8 and TRBJ2-3; 10 nucleotides agree with TRBD1. The CDR3 runs 17 residues. J was trimmed by 2 bases and V by 4 bases; bases with no gene match: 10. Per germline, CDR1 SGHTS and CDR2 YDEGEE. CDR3 residues: CASSVRQGASYTDTQYF. DNA for the CDR3: TGTGCCAGCAGCGTCCGACAGGGGGCAAGTTACACAGATACGCAGTATTTT.

The chain has TRBV29-1 and TRBJ2-5, with D perhaps being TRBD1 or TRBD2 (5 bases each). The end of the DNA is better explained by TRBJ2-7, so the J call may be wrong. The germline CDR1 and CDR2 sequences are SQVTM and ANQGSEA. The length of the CDR3 is 13 residues. The CDR3, as DNA: TGCAGCGTTGGATGGGGGACGCCCTACGAGCAGTACTTC. It encodes CSVGWGTPYEQYF.

This clonotype was recorded a few times. The genes are TRBV5-5 and TRBJ2-6; no firm D call. Per germline, CDR1 SGHKS and CDR2 YYEKEE (reference sequence). Trimming removed 4 bases at V and 0 bases at J, with 17 bases between. This CDR3 has 18 residues. DNA for the CDR3: TGTGCCAGCAGCGTTTTTTATCAGGCGAGCTCTGGGGCCAACGTCCTGACTTTC. Translation gives CASSVFYQASSGANVLTF. Filled out from reference TRBV5-5 and TRBJ2-6, the complete variable domain reads DAGVTQSPTHLIKTRGQQVTLRCSPISGHKSVSWYQQVLGQGPQFIFQYYEKEERGRGNFPDRFSARQFPNYSSELNVNALLLGDSALYLCASSVFYQASSGANVLTFGAGSRLTVL.

This clonotype was counted only a few times. The chain uses TRBV5-1 and TRBJ2-5; the match to TRBD2 covers 9 bases. The CDR3 sequence is 15 residues long. Trimming cost V 1 base and J 2 bases; bases outside gene matches: 3. Looked up from germline, CDR1 is SGHRS and CDR2 is YFSETQ. In DNA form, the CDR3 reads TGCGCCAGCAGCTTGTTGACTAGCGGACAAGAGACCCAGTACTTC. It is translated as CASSLLTSGQETQYF.

This clonotype has more than one count but fewer than ten. The chain recombines TRBV29-1 with TRBJ2-7; unclear D gene. There are 13 residues in the CDR3. Germline values: CDR1 SQVTM, CDR2 ANQGSEA. V lost 5 bases to trimming and J lost 0 bases, with 11 bases between them. CDR3 bases: TGCAGCGTTCGGAAACCTAGCTCCTACGAGCAGTACTTC. Translation gives CSVRKPSSYEQYF.

This clonotype has more than one count but fewer than ten. The J gene is TRBJ2-1, the V gene TRBV7-9; TRBD1 agrees at 7 bases. In germline, CDR1 is SEHNR, CDR2 FQNEAQ (reference sequence). The CDR3 consists of 18 residues. The V segment lost 4 bases and the J segment 2 bases; nucleotides outside the gene matches: 14. Here the CDR3 DNA reads TGTGCCAGCAGCTCACCGAACCGGGACAGTATTCCCTACAATGAGCAGTTCTTC. It codes for CASSSPNRDSIPYNEQFF.

This clonotype was counted only a few times. This chain links TRBV3-1 with TRBJ1-1; the D gene is possibly TRBD1 (6 bases). This CDR3 is built from 12 residues. The germline gives CDR1 LGHDT, CDR2 YNNKEL (reference sequence). The V gene lost 5 bases and the J gene lost 11 bases, with 15 bases spanning the gap. The CDR3 is CASSLGGRVAFF. CDR3 sequence (DNA): TGTGCCAGCAGCTTGGGGGGGCGTGTGGCTTTCTTT.

This clonotype was counted between two and nine times. V and J are TRBV29-1 and TRBJ1-2; weak D call: TRBD1 (6 bases). Germline values: CDR1 SQVTM, CDR2 ANQGSEA. The V and J ends lost 5 bases and 8 bases respectively, with 15 bases between them. The CDR3 runs 12 residues. CDR3 nucleotide sequence: TGCAGCGTTACGGGAACAGGGACGGGCTACACCTTC. This gives the protein CSVTGTGTGYTF.

This clonotype was counted only a few times. J is TRBJ2-5 and V is TRBV5-4, with 13 bases identical to TRBD2. The better agreement between TRBJ2-1 and the DNA end casts doubt on the J call. Per germline, CDR1 SGHNT and CDR2 YYREEE (reference sequence). The CDR3 consists of 15 residues. The chain's CDR3 is CASSSGLAGAAEQFF. The DNA for the CDR3 is TGTGCCAGCAGCTCCGGACTAGCGGGGGCCGCTGAGCAGTTCTTC.

CDR3 sequence reads: CASSPWGLEQYF. CDR3 coding DNA: TGTGCCAGCAGCCCCTGGGGGCTCGAGCAGTACTTC. The rearrangement joins TRBV5-6 to TRBJ2-7, with D perhaps TRBD1 (6 bases). Germline lookup yields CDR1 SGHDT and CDR2 YYEEEE. Trimming left V 4 bases short and J 6 bases short, with 11 bases between. The CDR3 runs 12 residues.

The chain couples TRBV25-1 to TRBJ2-5, with 7 bases aligning to TRBD2. The germline CDR1 and CDR2 sequences are MGHDK and SYGVNS. The CDR3 extends over 12 amino acids. V gave up 8 bases and J gave up 5 bases; unmatched junction bases: 5. CDR3 residues: CASGGDRETQYF. CDR3 nucleotide sequence: TGTGCCAGCGGGGGGGACCGGGAGACCCAGTACTTC.

The rearrangement uses TRBV4-1 and TRBJ2-1, with 7 bases that match TRBD2. CDR1 is MGHRA, CDR2 YSYEKL, per germline. V trimming: 0 bases; J trimming: 9 bases; junction bases outside the gene matches: 5. This CDR3 contains 14 residues. In DNA, the CDR3 is TGCGCCAGCAGCCAAGATGTCTCTAGCGGTGAGCAGTTCTTC. This translates into CASSQDVSSGEQFF.

This chain uses TRBV27 with TRBJ2-5; 9 bases are a match to TRBD1. Gene TRBJ2-7 matches the end of the DNA better, so the J call may be wrong. This CDR3 spans 15 amino acids. Germline CDR1 and CDR2: MNHEY and SMNVEV (reference sequence). The CDR3 coding sequence is TGTGCCAGCAGTCCCTCCGGGACAGGGCCCCACGAGCAGTACTTC. Encoded protein: CASSPSGTGPHEQYF.

V gene TRBV2 combines with J gene TRBJ1-4; the match to TRBD1 covers 7 bases. This CDR3 spans 12 amino acids. Germline CDR1 reads SNHLY; CDR2 reads FYNNEI. J gave up 10 bases and V 6 bases, and 5 bases lay outside the gene matches. In nucleotides, the CDR3 is TGTGCCAGCAGGGACCAGGGGGGAAAACTGTTTTTT. This sequence encodes CASRDQGGKLFF.

The V and J genes are TRBV5-1 and TRBJ1-4; the D is unclear. The CDR3 is 15 amino acids. Trimming shortened V by 5 bases and J by 4 bases, and 15 bases separated the two germline ends. Germline-derived CDR1 and CDR2 are SGHRS and YFSETQ. The CDR3 sequence: CASRRRGDYNEKLFF. CDR3 in DNA: TGCGCCAGCAGAAGGAGAGGCGACTATAATGAAAAACTGTTTTTT.

The J gene is TRBJ2-1, the V gene TRBV28; unclear D gene. Germline CDR1 is MDHEN and CDR2 is SYDVKM. This CDR3 is built from 11 residues. The V gene lost 10 bases and the J gene lost 10 bases, with 14 bases spanning the gap. The CDR3 here is CATTSDIEQFF. The DNA of the CDR3 is TGTGCCACCACCAGCGATATCGAGCAGTTCTTC.

A word on this clonotype: The conserved phenylalanine or tryptophan normally closing the CDR3 is absent here, so this likely arose from a read error. This chain links TRBV9 with TRBJ1-2; TRBD1 aligns across 10 bases. This CDR3 region has 14 residues. The junction had 4 bases not matched to a gene; V was cut back by 0 bases and J by 8 bases. CDR1 and CDR2 (germline): SGDLS, YYNGEE. In DNA, the CDR3 is TGTGCCAGCAGCGTAGCGAGGACAGGGGGAGGCTACACCCTC. It codes for CASSVARTGGGYTL.

The chain recombines TRBV5-1 with TRBJ2-5; D gene uncertain. The germline V gene encodes CDR1 SGHRS and CDR2 YFSETQ. The CDR3 runs to 15 residues. Between the trimmed V and J ends, which lost 2 bases and 1 base, there was a span of 12 bases. In DNA, the CDR3 is TGCGCCAGCAGCTTTGGTATTCGGAGCCAAGAGACCCAGTACTTC. Translating it yields CASSFGIRSQETQYF.

The chain combines TRBV15 with TRBJ2-5; 7 bases are a match to TRBD1. The CDR3 length is 14 residues. Germline CDR1 reads LNHNV; CDR2 reads YYDKDF (reference sequence). Trimming at V came to 2 bases and at J to 2 bases, leaving 2 bases not matched to a gene. CDR3 region: CATSRQGEQETQYF. Written as DNA, the CDR3 is TGTGCCACCAGCAGACAGGGGGAACAAGAGACCCAGTACTTC. Based on the CDR3 plus reference TRBV15 and TRBJ2-5, the full variable domain is DAMVIQNPRYQVTQFGKPVTLSCSQTLNHNVMYWYQQKSSQAPKLLFHYYDKDFNNEADTPDNFQSRRPNTSFCFLDIRSPGLGDTAMYLCATSRQGEQETQYFGPGTRLLVL.

This clonotype has ten or more counts. The rearrangement uses TRBV5-1 and TRBJ2-1; 12 nucleotides align to TRBD2. Trimming at V came to 5 bases and at J to 6 bases, leaving 0 bases not matched to a gene. This CDR3 comprises 13 residues. Per the germline V gene, CDR1 is SGHRS and CDR2 is YFSETQ. CDR3 sequence: CASRTSGGNEQFF. The CDR3 region has the DNA TGCGCCAGCAGGACTAGCGGGGGCAATGAGCAGTTCTTC.

The chain uses TRBV7-6 and TRBJ2-1, with 7 bases aligning to TRBD2. The ends lost 6 bases at V and 0 bases at J; junction bases unmatched: 5. This CDR3 has 15 amino acids. Germline V CDR1 and CDR2: SGHVS, FNYEAQ. CDR3 protein: CASSSTSSSYNEQFF. The CDR3 coding sequence is TGTGCCAGCAGTTCGACTAGCAGCTCCTACAATGAGCAGTTCTTC.

The CDR3, as DNA: TGTGCCAGCAGTGAAATCCCCAGGGCTTTCTTT. Encoded protein: CASSEIPRAFF. The chain employs TRBV6-1 and TRBJ1-1; D not resolved. Germline CDR1 is MNHNS and CDR2 is SASEGT. V was clipped by 2 bases and J by 11 bases, with 9 bases between them. The CDR3 contains 11 residues.

This clonotype turned up a few times. The chain carries TRBV28 and TRBJ2-1; 9 nucleotides align to TRBD1. The trim removed 3 bases at V and 8 bases at J, leaving 2 bases unmatched. Germline V CDR1 and CDR2: MDHEN, SYDVKM. The CDR3 extends over 13 amino acids. The CDR3 loop reads CASSLGQGHEQFF. CDR3 nucleotide sequence: TGTGCCAGCAGTTTGGGACAGGGCCATGAGCAGTTCTTC.

The sample holds a few counts of this clonotype. CDR3 nucleotide sequence: TGCAGCGTTGATCCGGCTGATCTACAAGAGACCCAGTACTTC. Encoded protein: CSVDPADLQETQYF. This chain joins TRBV29-1 and TRBJ2-5; D is unclear. V shed 3 bases and J shed 2 bases, with 13 bases lying between them. Germline CDR1 SQVTM, CDR2 ANQGSEA. The CDR3 covers 14 residues.

Only a few counts were recorded for this clonotype. The rearrangement links TRBV12-3 or TRBV12-4 to TRBJ2-1, with D perhaps being TRBD1 or TRBD2 (5 bases each). The CDR3 is 19 amino acids. V was trimmed by 5 bases and J by 0 bases, leaving 23 bases between them. DNA for the CDR3: TGTGCCAGCAGTAACAGCGGTGGGGCCGAAGGGAGCTCCTACAATGAGCAGTTCTTC. Translating it yields CASSNSGGAEGSSYNEQFF.

This clonotype came up many times. This chain joins TRBV20-1 and TRBJ2-3; D may be TRBD1 (6 bases). The germline gives CDR1 DFQATT, CDR2 SNEGSKA (reference sequence). V was pared by 6 bases and J by 4 bases, with 23 bases between. This CDR3 is built from 16 residues. The CDR3 sequence is CSALPGESPTPDTQYF. The CDR3 DNA is TGCAGTGCACTTCCAGGGGAGAGTCCAACACCAGATACGCAGTATTTT.